This T cell receptor beta chain was retrieved from a study of tumor and adjacent non-tumor tissue in lung cancer. Study-level points and caveats: Shorter survival was associated with higher TCR diversity in tumors. Tumor repertoires had a smaller top 100 clone share than normal lung.

Three rounds of nested PCR, following a modified ARM-PCR protocol, produced the TCRbeta library. Via MiXCR, TCRdb re-called the multiplex PCR reads, giving one row per CDR3 protein. The sample holds about 93,000 distinct CDR3 sequences, 67% seen once. The germline V gene encodes CDR1 SQVTM and CDR2 ANQGSEA. The CDR3 runs 14 residues. V was pared by 4 bases and J by 14 bases, with 14 bases of the junction left unmatched. About this clonotype: What it recognizes is unknown.

No cell sorting was done before RNA was extracted from the tissue. Between August and November 2014, newly diagnosed, chemotherapy-naive lung cancer patients underwent thoracic surgery in China. The clonotype originates from a man aged 55 to 70 with non-small cell lung cancer. Sample: lung tumor tissue. This rearrangement joins TRBV29-1 to TRBJ2-3, with 11 bases lining up with TRBD2. Here the CDR3 DNA reads TGCAGCGTTGTGCTAGCGGGGGGACCGGATGCGCTGTATTTT. It is translated as CSVVLAGGPDALYF.